The sequence of this T cell receptor beta chain was determined in a study of vaccination effects on CD4 cells after COVID-19. Overall study results and limits: Late post-vaccination, clones induced by infection and those induced by vaccine underwent marked clonal contraction. In the study, convalescent patients were few, and early post-infection timepoints were absent.

Sequencing followed a ViraFEST assay step that expanded antigen-specific CD4+ T cells with viral peptide pools. Following an approximately 9-day culture, CD4+ T cells were purified. Nucleocapsid antibodies stayed negative before and after vaccination, showing no earlier SARS-CoV-2 infection. Half-medium changes using IL-2 medium occurred on days 3 and 7. Remarks on this clone: Its antigen is not known.

Measured with immunoSEQ multiplex PCR; TCRdb has only the in-frame clones, and not every one. In the table there are tens of thousands of clones, roughly four fifths of which are singletons. Trimming shortened V by 0 bases and J by 3 bases, and 12 bases separated the two germline ends. The CDR3 totals 15 residues. In germline, CDR1 is GTSNPN, CDR2 SVGIG (reference sequence). The sample here was CD4+ T cells from PBMCs cultured with HCoV-NL63 spike peptides, taken before COVID-19 vaccination. The TCR was taken from a human donor who received a COVID-19 vaccine. The rearrangement links TRBV30 to TRBJ1-5; a weak D match, TRBD1 (5 bases). CDR3 nucleotides: TGTGCCTGGAGTGTACAAGCAGGGCCCAATCAGCCCCAGCATTTT. Its protein is CAWSVQAGPNQPQHF.